A single sample gave rise to the 25 T cell receptor beta chains below, sequenced in a study of monozygotic twins with inflammatory bowel disease. TCRdb reprocessed the 5' RACE reads and reports one entry per CDR3 protein, with no DNA. Recorded here are fewer than 350,000 distinct CDR3 sequences; the top ten clones represent around 2%. The sequenced sample consisted of blood. The receptors derive from a human donor with ulcerative colitis or Crohn's disease, or a healthy co-twin of an affected twin (not recorded which).

The J gene is TRBJ2-1, the V gene TRBV20-1; the TCRdb call, TRBD2, lacks DNA for checking. Looked up from germline, CDR1 is DFQATT and CDR2 is SNEGSKA (reference sequence). The CDR3 is 15 residues long. CDR3 residues: CSASKREGLNNEQFF.

The V gene is TRBV7-9, the J gene TRBJ2-1; TCRdb designates TRBD2, a call that cannot be tested without DNA. The germline V gene has CDR1 SEHNR and CDR2 FQNEAQ (reference sequence). The CDR3 has 14 amino acids. CDR3 loop: CASSFGTYRNEQFF.

The rearrangement joins TRBV29-1 to TRBJ1-2; checking the TCRdb D call of TRBD1 is not possible without DNA. This CDR3 is 11 amino acids long. The germline V gene has CDR1 SQVTM and CDR2 ANQGSEA. The CDR3: CIGRDNDGYTF.

J is TRBJ1-5 and V is TRBV28. This CDR3 is built from 12 residues. CDR1 is MDHEN and CDR2 is SYDVKM in the germline V gene. CDR3 sequence: CASTSSNQPQHF.

This chain connects TRBV4-1 to TRBJ2-2; lacking DNA, the TRBD2 call made by TCRdb goes unchecked. Germline CDR1 reads MGHRA; CDR2 reads YSYEKL. This CDR3 comprises 16 residues. The CDR3 sequence: CASSLAGVSGTGELFF.

The chain links TRBV19 to TRBJ2-2; TCRdb names TRBD1, which stays unverified in the absence of DNA. Germline CDR1 reads LNHDA; CDR2 reads SQIVND (reference sequence). The CDR3 consists of 14 residues. The chain's CDR3 is CASSRTGMTGELFF.

V and J are TRBV3-1 and TRBJ2-3; the TCRdb call, TRBD2, lacks DNA for checking. This CDR3 contains 18 residues. Germline values: CDR1 LGHDT, CDR2 YNNKEL (reference sequence). The CDR3 is CASSPRLAGGPGADTQYF.

The chain uses TRBV28 and TRBJ2-3; no DNA is available, so the TRBD1 call from TCRdb remains unchecked. CDR1 is MDHEN, CDR2 SYDVKM, per germline. The CDR3 is 14 residues long. CDR3: CASSSPGDWDTQYF.

This chain connects TRBV20-1 to TRBJ1-3. Germline V gene lookup returns CDR1 DFQATT and CDR2 SNEGSKA (reference sequence). The CDR3 contains 13 residues. The CDR3 here is CSAPPSSGNTIYF.

This chain connects TRBV5-1 to TRBJ2-2. Germline V gene data show CDR1 as SGHRS and CDR2 as YFSETQ. The CDR3 totals 14 residues. CDR3 residues: CASSFGDDTGELFF.

V gene TRBV9 combines with J gene TRBJ2-1; TCRdb gives TRBD2 as the D gene, but with no DNA this cannot be confirmed. The CDR3 loop spans 17 amino acids. Per germline, CDR1 SGDLS and CDR2 YYNGEE. CDR3 amino acids: CASSPRPSGSHYNEQFF.

The chain recombines TRBV20-1 with TRBJ2-7. This CDR3 contains 14 residues. Germline V gene data show CDR1 as DFQATT and CDR2 as SNEGSKA (reference sequence). CDR3 sequence: CSASGDFLILEQYF.

The V gene is TRBV14, the J gene TRBJ2-1; the TCRdb D gene call, TRBD1, has no DNA to confirm it. Germline CDR1 and CDR2: SGHDN and FVKESK. The CDR3 contains 16 residues. This chain's CDR3 is CASSHPGTETYNEQFF. The full variable domain, completed using reference TRBV14 and TRBJ2-1, is EAGVTQFPSHSVIEKGQTVTLRCDPISGHDNLYWYRRVMGKEIKFLLHFVKESKQDESGMPNNRFLAERTGGTYSTLKVQPAELEDSGVYFCASSHPGTETYNEQFFGPGTRLTVL.

The chain has TRBV28 and TRBJ1-4; TCRdb gives TRBD1 as the D gene, but with no DNA this cannot be confirmed. From germline, CDR1 is MDHEN and CDR2 SYDVKM. The CDR3 covers 15 residues. Here the CDR3 reads CASSSPGQGSEKLFF.

This sequence joins TRBV4-3 and TRBJ1-1. CDR1 LGHNA and CDR2 YSLEER come from the germline V gene. This CDR3 comprises 13 residues. The CDR3 is CASSQDFGRGAFF.

The genes are TRBV7-2 and TRBJ2-1; TCRdb designates TRBD2, a call that cannot be tested without DNA. The CDR3 spans 15 residues. Germline lookup yields CDR1 SGHTA and CDR2 FQGNSA. CDR3 amino acids: CASSLLADSYNEQFF.

V gene TRBV5-1 combines with J gene TRBJ2-1; TCRdb's assignment of TRBD2 cannot be checked, as there is no DNA. The CDR3 runs to 15 residues. From germline, CDR1 is SGHRS and CDR2 YFSETQ. CDR3 region: CASSFASGNYNEQFF.

V and J are TRBV7-2 and TRBJ2-7. This CDR3 comprises 16 residues. Germline values: CDR1 SGHTA, CDR2 FQGNSA. The CDR3 sequence is CASSGQDSWVDYEQYF.

The CDR3 protein is CATCTGYSYEQYF. The chain joins TRBV28 to TRBJ2-7; TCRdb indicates TRBD1, and absent DNA this call remains unverified. In germline, CDR1 is MDHEN, CDR2 SYDVKM. The CDR3 runs to 13 residues. Full variable domain (remainder filled in from reference TRBV28 and TRBJ2-7): DVKVTQSSRYLVKRTGEKVFLECVQDMDHENMFWYRQDPGLGLRLIYFSYDVKMKEKGDIPEGYSVSREKKERFSLILESASTNQTSMYLCATCTGYSYEQYFGPGTRLTVT.

The rearrangement joins TRBV18 to TRBJ2-6; TCRdb lists TRBD2, though no DNA is available to test this call. The CDR3 extends over 17 amino acids. From germline, CDR1 is KGHSH and CDR2 LQKENI. The CDR3: CASSPGLAGTGANVLTF.

The chain combines TRBV7-2 with TRBJ2-2. CDR1 is SGHTA and CDR2 is FQGNSA in the germline V gene. The CDR3 consists of 16 residues. CDR3 loop: CASRLAGVLNTGELFF.

This chain links TRBV7-2 with TRBJ1-1. There are 16 residues in the CDR3. Germline V gene data show CDR1 as SGHTA and CDR2 as FQGNSA. CDR3 residues: CASSLMSVNLNTEAFF.

The chain links TRBV20-1 to TRBJ2-7. This CDR3 spans 14 amino acids. Per the germline V gene, CDR1 is DFQATT and CDR2 is SNEGSKA (reference sequence). CDR3 in amino acids: CSARDRAGLHEQYF.

The chain combines TRBV5-1 with TRBJ2-1; TCRdb's D gene call, TRBD2, goes unchecked for lack of DNA. Germline-derived CDR1 and CDR2 are SGHRS and YFSETQ. The CDR3 runs to 15 residues. CDR3 sequence reads: CASSSDGGIYNEQFF. Full variable domain (outside the CDR3, taken from reference TRBV5-1 and TRBJ2-1): KAGVTQTPRYLIKTRGQQVTLSCSPISGHRSVSWYQQTPGQGLQFLFEYFSETQRNKGNFPGRFSGRQFSNSRSEMNVSTLELGDSALYLCASSSDGGIYNEQFFGPGTRLTVL.

This chain joins TRBV20-1 and TRBJ2-5. There are 11 residues in the CDR3. Germline CDR1 DFQATT, CDR2 SNEGSKA (reference sequence). The chain's CDR3 is CSANTQETQYF.